The present T cell receptor beta chain was sequenced within a study of blood T cell repertoires in COVID-19 (dated by TCRdb to 2018 to 2021). For the study in its entirety: Collaborator samples came from the United States, Italy and Spain and covered acute and convalescent phases of COVID-19. Samples were obtained from the ongoing ImmuneRACE study (first 160 participants) and from 1,000 to 1,500 subjects provided by 6 global collaborators. The repertoires were released in a freely available public database meant as a resource for research on the immune response to SARS-CoV-2. Subjects who had been exposed to COVID-19, were actively infected with it, or had recovered from it provided the deeply sampled blood TCRbeta repertoires that made up the dataset. Sample metadata almost always included a de-identified subject ID, COVID-19 status, age in years and sex. Where available, HLA class I and class II types were taken from metadata supplied by the sample provider and were not determined by assay-based typing. The material from the prospective study consisted of cDNA or gDNA derived from T cells, B-cell-depleted T cells, or PBMCs.

Trimmed from V: 3 bases; trimmed from J: 0 bases; junction bases lacking a gene match: 1. According to the germline V gene, CDR1 reads SGHTA and CDR2 reads FQGNSA. The CDR3 contains 15 residues, cysteine and phenylalanine counted. Only CDR3 DNA is held: 45 bases, read in frame from base 1. Collaborating institutions collected whole blood in K2EDTA tubes following their own protocols. For TCRbeta analysis, collaborator samples were shipped as frozen whole blood, as isolated PBMCs, or as DNA extracted from either sample type. The immunoSEQ Assay, a bias-controlled multiplex PCR, was used to amplify TCRbeta CDR3 regions from genomic DNA. In the source study's methods: Nucleated cell counts per sample were estimated from amplification of reference gene primers within the assay. To quantify the absolute abundance of each unique TCRbeta CDR3 rearrangement, sequence reads were collapsed and filtered. For each sample, productive Simpson clonality was calculated as the square root of Simpson's diversity index over productive rearrangements. Drawn from immuneACCESS, this table holds only the in-frame rearrangements with V and J called that TCRdb kept. Clones are partly lost; checked studies trace under half to an unresolved V gene and leave the rest unexplained. That table supplies the V and J calls and clone size; D and trimming were determined from the DNA. This sample is represented by 55,000 to 70,000 clones; about 83% of them were singletons. Approximately 3.6% of the sample lies in the top ten.

Points the paper makes about the study in general: How much clinical and demographic metadata was included differed by source and by participant, and the metadata was provided uncurated.

This clone is a singleton in its sample. The target of this receptor is not known. The record has no base qualities; no much larger clone is one base away. The sequence was collected from a woman older than 75 with acute or convalescent COVID-19. The sequencing input was peripheral blood. The receptor chain draws on TRBV7-2 and TRBJ2-3, and TRBD2 matches 9 of the central bases. The CDR3 sequence is CASSLRGGSTDTQYF. In nucleotides, the sequence is TGTGCCAGCAGCTTGCGGGGGGGTAGCACAGATACGCAGTATTTT.